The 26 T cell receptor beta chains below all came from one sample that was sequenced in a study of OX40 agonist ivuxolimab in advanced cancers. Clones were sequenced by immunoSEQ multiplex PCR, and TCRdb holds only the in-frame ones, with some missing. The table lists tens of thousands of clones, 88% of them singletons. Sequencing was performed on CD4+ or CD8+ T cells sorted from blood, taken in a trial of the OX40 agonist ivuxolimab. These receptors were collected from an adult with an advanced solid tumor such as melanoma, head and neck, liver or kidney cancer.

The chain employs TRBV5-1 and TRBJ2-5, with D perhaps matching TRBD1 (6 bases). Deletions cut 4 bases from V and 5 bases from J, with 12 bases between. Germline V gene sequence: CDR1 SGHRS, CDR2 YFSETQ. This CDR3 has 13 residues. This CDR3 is CASSPRTAETQYF. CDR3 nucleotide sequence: TGCGCCAGCAGCCCCAGGACAGCTGAGACCCAGTACTTC.

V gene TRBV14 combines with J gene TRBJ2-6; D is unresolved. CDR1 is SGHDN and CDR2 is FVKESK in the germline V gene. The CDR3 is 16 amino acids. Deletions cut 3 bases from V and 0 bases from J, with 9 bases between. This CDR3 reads CASSQGFGSGANVLTF. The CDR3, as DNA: TGTGCCAGCAGCCAGGGGTTCGGCTCTGGGGCCAACGTCCTGACTTTC.

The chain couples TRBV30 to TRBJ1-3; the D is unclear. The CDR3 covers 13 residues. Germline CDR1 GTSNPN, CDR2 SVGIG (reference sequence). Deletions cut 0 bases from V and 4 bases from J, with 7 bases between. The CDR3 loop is CAWSVQSGNTIYF. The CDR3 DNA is TGTGCCTGGAGTGTACAGAGCGGAAACACCATATATTTT.

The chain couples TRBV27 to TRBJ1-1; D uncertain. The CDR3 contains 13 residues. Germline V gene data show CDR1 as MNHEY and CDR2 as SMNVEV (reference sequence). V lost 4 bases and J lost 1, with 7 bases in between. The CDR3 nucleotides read TGTGCCAGCAGTTCGAATACGAACACTGAAGCTTTCTTT. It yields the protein CASSSNTNTEAFF.

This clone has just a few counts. As DNA, the CDR3 is TGTGCCTGGAACAACAGGAGGATAGGCGGGGAGCTGTTTTTT. Amino acid sequence: CAWNNRRIGGELFF. The chain has TRBV30 and TRBJ2-2, with D perhaps given as TRBD1 or TRBD2 (5 bases each). The germline V and J ends were trimmed by 4 bases and 7 bases, with 16 bases remaining between them. The CDR3 is 14 residues long. Germline lookup yields CDR1 GTSNPN and CDR2 SVGIG (reference sequence).

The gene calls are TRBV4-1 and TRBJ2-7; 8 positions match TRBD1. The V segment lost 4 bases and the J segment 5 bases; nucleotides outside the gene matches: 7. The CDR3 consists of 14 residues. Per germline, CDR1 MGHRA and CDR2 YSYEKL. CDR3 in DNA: TGCGCCAGCAGCCTCCGGGACAGGAACGACGAGCAGTACTTC. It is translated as CASSLRDRNDEQYF.

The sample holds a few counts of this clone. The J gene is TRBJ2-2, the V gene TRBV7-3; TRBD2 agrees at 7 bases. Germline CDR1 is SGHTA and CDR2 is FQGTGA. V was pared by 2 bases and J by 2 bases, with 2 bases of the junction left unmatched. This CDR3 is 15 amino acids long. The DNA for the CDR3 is TGTGCCAGCAGCTTAGGACTAGGAAACACCGGGGAGCTGTTTTTT. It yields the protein CASSLGLGNTGELFF.

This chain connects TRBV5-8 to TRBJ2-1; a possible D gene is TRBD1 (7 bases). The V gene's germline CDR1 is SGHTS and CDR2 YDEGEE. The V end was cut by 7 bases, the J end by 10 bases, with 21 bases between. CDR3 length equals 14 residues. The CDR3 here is CASRDRAGRREQFF. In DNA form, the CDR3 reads TGTGCCAGCCGAGACAGGGCGGGAAGGAGGGAGCAGTTCTTC.

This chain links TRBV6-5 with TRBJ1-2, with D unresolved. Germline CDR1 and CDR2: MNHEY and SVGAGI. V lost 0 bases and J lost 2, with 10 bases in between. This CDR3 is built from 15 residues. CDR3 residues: CASSYSEVGNYGYTF. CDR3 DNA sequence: TGTGCCAGCAGTTACTCAGAGGTTGGGAACTATGGCTACACCTTC.

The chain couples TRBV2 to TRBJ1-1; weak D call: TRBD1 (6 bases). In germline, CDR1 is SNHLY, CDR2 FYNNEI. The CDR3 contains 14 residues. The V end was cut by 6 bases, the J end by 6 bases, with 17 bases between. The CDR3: CASRVENREAEAFF. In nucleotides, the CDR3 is TGTGCCAGCAGGGTCGAGAACAGGGAGGCTGAAGCTTTCTTT.

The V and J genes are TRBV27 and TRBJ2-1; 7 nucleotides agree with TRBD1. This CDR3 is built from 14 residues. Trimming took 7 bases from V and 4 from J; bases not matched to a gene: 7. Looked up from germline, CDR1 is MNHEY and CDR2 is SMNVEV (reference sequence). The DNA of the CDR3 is TGTGCCAGCACCTTGACAGGGAATTACAATGAGCAGTTCTTC. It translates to CASTLTGNYNEQFF.

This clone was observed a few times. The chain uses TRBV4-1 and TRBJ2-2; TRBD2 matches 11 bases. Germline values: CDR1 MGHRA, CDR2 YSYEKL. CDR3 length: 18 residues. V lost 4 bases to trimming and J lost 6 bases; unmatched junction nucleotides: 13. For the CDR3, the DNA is TGCGCCAGCAGCCGGAAACCGGGACTAGCGGAACGCCCCGGGGAGCTGTTTTTT. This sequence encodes CASSRKPGLAERPGELFF.

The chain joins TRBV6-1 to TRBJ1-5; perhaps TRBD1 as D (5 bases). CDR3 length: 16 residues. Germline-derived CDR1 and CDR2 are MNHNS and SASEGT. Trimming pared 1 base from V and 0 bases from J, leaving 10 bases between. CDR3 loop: CASSEVDSYSNQPQHF. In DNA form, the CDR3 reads TGTGCCAGCAGTGAAGTTGACAGCTATAGCAATCAGCCCCAGCATTTT.

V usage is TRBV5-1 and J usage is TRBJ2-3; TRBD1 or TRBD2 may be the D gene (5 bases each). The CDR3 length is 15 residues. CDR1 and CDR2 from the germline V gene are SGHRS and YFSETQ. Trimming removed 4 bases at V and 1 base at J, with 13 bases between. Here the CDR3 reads CASSMATGRTDTQYF. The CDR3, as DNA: TGCGCCAGCAGCATGGCAACGGGGCGCACAGATACGCAGTATTTT.

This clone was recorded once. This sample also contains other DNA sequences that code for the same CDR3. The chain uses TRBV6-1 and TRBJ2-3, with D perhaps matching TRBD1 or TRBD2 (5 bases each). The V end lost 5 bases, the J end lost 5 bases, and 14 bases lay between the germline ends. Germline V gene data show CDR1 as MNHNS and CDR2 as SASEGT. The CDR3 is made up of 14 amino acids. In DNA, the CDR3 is TGTGCCAGCAGTCCGGGACCTGGGAGAGATACGCAGTATTTT. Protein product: CASSPGPGRDTQYF.

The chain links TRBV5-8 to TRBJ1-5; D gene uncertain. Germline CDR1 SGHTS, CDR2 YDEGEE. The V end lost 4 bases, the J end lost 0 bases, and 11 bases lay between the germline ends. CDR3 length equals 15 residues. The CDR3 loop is CASSGGRISNQPQHF. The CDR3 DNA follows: TGTGCCAGCAGCGGTGGACGGATTAGCAATCAGCCCCAGCATTTT.

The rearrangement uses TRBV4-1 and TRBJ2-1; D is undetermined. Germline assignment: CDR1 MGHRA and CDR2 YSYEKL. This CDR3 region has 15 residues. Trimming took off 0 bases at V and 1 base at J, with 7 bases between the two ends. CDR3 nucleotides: TGCGCCAGCAGCCAAGATCGGATATCCTACAATGAGCAGTTCTTC. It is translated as CASSQDRISYNEQFF.

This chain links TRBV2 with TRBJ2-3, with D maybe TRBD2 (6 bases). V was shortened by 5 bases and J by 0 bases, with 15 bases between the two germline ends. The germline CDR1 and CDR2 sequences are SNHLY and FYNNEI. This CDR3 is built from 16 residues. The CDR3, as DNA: TGTGCCAGCAGTCAACGGGGGTTATCGAGCACAGATACGCAGTATTTT. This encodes CASSQRGLSSTDTQYF.

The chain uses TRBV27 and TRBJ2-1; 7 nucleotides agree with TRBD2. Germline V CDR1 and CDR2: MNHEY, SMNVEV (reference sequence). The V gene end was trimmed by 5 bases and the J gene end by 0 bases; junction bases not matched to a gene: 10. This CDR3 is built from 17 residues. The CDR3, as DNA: TGTGCCAGCAGTCCCCGTGTAGCGGGCAACTCCTACAATGAGCAGTTCTTC. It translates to CASSPRVAGNSYNEQFF.

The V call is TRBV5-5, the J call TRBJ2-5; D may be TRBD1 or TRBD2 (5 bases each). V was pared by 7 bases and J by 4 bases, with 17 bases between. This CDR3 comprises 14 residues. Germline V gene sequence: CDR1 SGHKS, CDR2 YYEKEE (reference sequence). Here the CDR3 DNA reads TGTGCCAGCTCCCATCAGGGAAGCGGAGAGACCCAGTACTTC. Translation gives CASSHQGSGETQYF.

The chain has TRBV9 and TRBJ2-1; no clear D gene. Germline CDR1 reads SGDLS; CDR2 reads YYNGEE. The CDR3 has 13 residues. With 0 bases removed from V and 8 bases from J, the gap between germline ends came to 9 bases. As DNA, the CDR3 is TGTGCCAGCAGCGTAGGAGATAGTGATGAGCAGTTCTTC. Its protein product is CASSVGDSDEQFF.

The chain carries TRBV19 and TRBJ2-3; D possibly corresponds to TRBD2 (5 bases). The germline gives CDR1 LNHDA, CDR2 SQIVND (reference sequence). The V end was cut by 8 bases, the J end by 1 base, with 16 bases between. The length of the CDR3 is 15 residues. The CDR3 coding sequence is TGTGCCAGTGCTAAAGCCCGTAGCGGCACAGATACGCAGTATTTT. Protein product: CASAKARSGTDTQYF.

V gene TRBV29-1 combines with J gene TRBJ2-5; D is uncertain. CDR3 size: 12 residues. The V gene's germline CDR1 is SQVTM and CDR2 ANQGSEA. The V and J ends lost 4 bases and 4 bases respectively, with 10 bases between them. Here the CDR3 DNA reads TGCAGCGTTGTAGAGGTGAGAGAGACCCAGTACTTC. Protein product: CSVVEVRETQYF.

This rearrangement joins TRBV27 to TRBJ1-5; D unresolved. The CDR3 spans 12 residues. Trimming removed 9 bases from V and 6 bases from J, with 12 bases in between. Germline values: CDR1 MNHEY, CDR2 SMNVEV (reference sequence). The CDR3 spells CASSALGQPQHF. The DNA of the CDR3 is TGTGCCAGTTCAGCTTTGGGTCAGCCCCAGCATTTT.

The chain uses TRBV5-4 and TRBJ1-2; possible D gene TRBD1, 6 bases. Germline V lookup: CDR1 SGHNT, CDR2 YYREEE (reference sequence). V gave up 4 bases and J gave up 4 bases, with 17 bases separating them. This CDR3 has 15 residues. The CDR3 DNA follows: TGTGCCAGCAGCGTGTCAGGGGCGAGGGGCTATGGCTACACCTTC. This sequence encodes CASSVSGARGYGYTF. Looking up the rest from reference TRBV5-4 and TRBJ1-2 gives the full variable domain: ETGVTQSPTHLIKTRGQQVTLRCSSQSGHNTVSWYQQALGQGPQFIFQYYREEENGRGNFPPRFSGLQFPNYSSELNVNALELDDSALYLCASSVSGARGYGYTFGSGTRLTVV.

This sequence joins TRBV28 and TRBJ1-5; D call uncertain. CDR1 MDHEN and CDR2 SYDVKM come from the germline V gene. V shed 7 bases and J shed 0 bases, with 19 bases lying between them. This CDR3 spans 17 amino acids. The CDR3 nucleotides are TGTGCCAGCACCCCTCTGGAGGGCCTCCTTAGCAATCAGCCCCAGCATTTT. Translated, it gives CASTPLEGLLSNQPQHF. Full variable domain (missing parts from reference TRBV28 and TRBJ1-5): DVKVTQSSRYLVKRTGEKVFLECVQDMDHENMFWYRQDPGLGLRLIYFSYDVKMKEKGDIPEGYSVSREKKERFSLILESASTNQTSMYLCASTPLEGLLSNQPQHFGDGTRLSIL.